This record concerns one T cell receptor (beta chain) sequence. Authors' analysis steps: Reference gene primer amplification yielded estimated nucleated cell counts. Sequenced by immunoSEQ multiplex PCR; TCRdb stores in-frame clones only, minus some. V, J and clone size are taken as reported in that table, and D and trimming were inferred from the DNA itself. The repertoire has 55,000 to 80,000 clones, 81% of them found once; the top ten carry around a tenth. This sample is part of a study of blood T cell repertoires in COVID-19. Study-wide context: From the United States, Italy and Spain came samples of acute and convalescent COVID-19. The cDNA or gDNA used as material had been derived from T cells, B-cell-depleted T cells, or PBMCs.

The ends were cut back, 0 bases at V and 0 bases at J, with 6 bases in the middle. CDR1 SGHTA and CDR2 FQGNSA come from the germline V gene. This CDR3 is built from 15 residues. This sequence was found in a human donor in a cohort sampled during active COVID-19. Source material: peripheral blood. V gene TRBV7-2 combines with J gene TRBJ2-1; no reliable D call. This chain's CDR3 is CASSLASSSYNEQFF. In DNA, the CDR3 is TGTGCCAGCAGCTTAGCATCGAGCTCCTACAATGAGCAGTTCTTC.